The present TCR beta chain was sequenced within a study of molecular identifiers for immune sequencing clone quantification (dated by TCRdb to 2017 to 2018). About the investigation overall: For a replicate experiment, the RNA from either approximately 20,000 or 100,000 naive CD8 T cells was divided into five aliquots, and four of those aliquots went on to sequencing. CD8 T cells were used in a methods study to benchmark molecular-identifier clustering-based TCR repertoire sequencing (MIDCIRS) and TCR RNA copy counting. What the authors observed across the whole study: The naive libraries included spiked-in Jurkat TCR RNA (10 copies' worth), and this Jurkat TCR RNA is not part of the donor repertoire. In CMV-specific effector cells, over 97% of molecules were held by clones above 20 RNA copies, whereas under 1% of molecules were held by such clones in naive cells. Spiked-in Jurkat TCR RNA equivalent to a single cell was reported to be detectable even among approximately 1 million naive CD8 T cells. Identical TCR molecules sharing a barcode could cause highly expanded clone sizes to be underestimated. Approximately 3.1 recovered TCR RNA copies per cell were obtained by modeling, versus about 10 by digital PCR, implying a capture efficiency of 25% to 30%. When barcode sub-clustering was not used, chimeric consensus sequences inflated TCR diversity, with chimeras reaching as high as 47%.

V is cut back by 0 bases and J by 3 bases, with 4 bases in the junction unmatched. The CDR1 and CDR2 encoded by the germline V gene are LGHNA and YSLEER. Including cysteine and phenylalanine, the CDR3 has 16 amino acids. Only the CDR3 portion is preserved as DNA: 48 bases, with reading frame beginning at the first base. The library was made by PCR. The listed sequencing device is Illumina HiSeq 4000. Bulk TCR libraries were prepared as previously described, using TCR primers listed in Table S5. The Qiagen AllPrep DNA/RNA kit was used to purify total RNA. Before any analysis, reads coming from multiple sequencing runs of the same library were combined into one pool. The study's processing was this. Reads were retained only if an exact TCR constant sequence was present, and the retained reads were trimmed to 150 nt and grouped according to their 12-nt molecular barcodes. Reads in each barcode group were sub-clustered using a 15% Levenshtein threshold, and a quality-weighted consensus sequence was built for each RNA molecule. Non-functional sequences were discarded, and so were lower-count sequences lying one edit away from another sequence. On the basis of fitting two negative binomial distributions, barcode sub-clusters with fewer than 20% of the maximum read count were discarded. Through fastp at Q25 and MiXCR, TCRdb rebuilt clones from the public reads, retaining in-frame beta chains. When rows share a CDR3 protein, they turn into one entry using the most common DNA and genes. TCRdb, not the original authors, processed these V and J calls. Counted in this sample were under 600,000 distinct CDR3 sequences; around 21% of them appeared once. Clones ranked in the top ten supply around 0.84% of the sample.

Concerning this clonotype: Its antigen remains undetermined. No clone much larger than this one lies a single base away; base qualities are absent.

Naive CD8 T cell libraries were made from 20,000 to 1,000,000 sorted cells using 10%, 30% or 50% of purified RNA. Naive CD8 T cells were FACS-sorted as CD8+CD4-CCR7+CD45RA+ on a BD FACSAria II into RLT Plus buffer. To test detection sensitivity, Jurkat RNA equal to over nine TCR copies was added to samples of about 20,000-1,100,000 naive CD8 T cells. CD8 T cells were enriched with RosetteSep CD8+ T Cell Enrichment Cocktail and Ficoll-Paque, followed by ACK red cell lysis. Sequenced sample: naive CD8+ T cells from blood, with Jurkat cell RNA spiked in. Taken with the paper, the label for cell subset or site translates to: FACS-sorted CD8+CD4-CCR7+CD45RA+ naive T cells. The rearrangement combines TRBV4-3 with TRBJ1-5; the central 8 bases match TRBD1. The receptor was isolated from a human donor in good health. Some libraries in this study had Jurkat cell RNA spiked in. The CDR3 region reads CASSQDLRGLNQPQHF. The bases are TGCGCCAGCAGCCAAGATCTCAGGGGGCTCAATCAGCCCCAGCATTTT.